The 23 T cell receptor beta chains listed next were all sequenced from one sample in a study of T cells after yellow fever vaccination. In TCRdb, the 5' RACE reads were re-called with MiXCR into one record per CDR3 protein. This table has 100,000 to 150,000 distinct CDR3 sequences, almost 9% appearing once. The sample in question was CD8+ T cells sorted from PBMCs, obtained on the day of the yellow fever booster vaccination. The receptors were sampled from a man younger than 30 who received the YFV17D yellow fever vaccine.

In this sample, this clonotype turned up many times. The V call is TRBV27, the J call TRBJ2-1; D is possibly TRBD1 (6 bases). The germline V gene has CDR1 MNHEY and CDR2 SMNVEV (reference sequence). The CDR3 covers 13 residues. V was clipped by 6 bases and J by 6 bases, with 12 bases between them. CDR3 amino acids: CASRQGLGNEQFF. The CDR3 DNA is TGTGCCAGCAGGCAGGGGCTTGGCAATGAGCAGTTCTTC.

This clonotype was seen a single time. The V and J genes are TRBV10-2 and TRBJ2-7; D uncertain. The CDR3 totals 14 residues. V lost 4 bases and J lost 2, with 12 bases in between. Germline loops: CDR1 WSHSY, CDR2 SAAADI. This chain's CDR3 is CASSASAVPYEQYV. DNA of the CDR3: TGCGCCAGCAGTGCTTCCGCCGTACCCTACGAGCAGTACGTC.

This clonotype has only a few counts. This chain connects TRBV7-3 to TRBJ2-1; D possibly corresponds to TRBD2 (5 bases). Germline V gene lookup returns CDR1 SGHTA and CDR2 FQGTGA. The CDR3 extends over 15 amino acids. V lost 2 bases, J lost 7 bases, and 15 bases lay in between. This chain's CDR3 is CASSLSGREWNEQFF. DNA for the CDR3: TGTGCCAGCAGCTTATCGGGTAGGGAGTGGAATGAGCAGTTCTTC.

The chain links TRBV7-9 to TRBJ1-1; 9 bases are a match to TRBD1. The V gene end was trimmed by 8 bases and the J gene end by 0 bases; junction bases not matched to a gene: 10. Germline V gene lookup returns CDR1 SEHNR and CDR2 FQNEAQ (reference sequence). This CDR3 is built from 16 residues. CDR3 in DNA: TGTGCCAGCCGAAAGGGACAGGGAGGCATGAACACTGAAGCTTTCTTT. Protein: CASRKGQGGMNTEAFF. The whole variable domain, filled in from reference TRBV7-9 and TRBJ1-1, reads DTGVSQNPRHKITKRGQNVTFRCDPISEHNRLYWYRQTLGQGPEFLTYFQNEAQLEKSRLLSDRFSAERPKGSFSTLEIQRTEQGDSAMYLCASRKGQGGMNTEAFFGQGTRLTVV.

This clonotype has just a few counts. The chain joins TRBV29-1 to TRBJ2-3, with 9 positions matching TRBD2. CDR3 length: 13 amino acids. Germline CDR1 reads SQVTM; CDR2 reads ANQGSEA. The ends lost 3 bases at V and 4 bases at J; junction bases unmatched: 2. CDR3 region: CSVEGLASDTQYF. DNA of the CDR3: TGCAGCGTTGAGGGACTAGCTTCAGATACGCAGTATTTT.

The chain uses TRBV3-1 and TRBJ2-7, with TRBD2 as a possible D gene (6 bases). Germline values: CDR1 LGHDT, CDR2 YNNKEL (reference sequence). The CDR3 spans 15 residues. Deletions cut 1 base from V and 2 bases from J, with 12 bases between. Here the CDR3 reads CASSQVTGGPYEQYF. CDR3 nucleotide sequence: TGTGCCAGCAGCCAAGTCACAGGAGGGCCCTACGAGCAGTACTTC.

This clonotype was seen repeatedly, ten times or more. The chain combines TRBV4-3 with TRBJ1-4; D is uncertain. The CDR3 consists of 14 residues. With 2 bases removed from V and 8 bases from J, the gap between germline ends came to 12 bases. Germline V gene sequence: CDR1 LGHNA, CDR2 YSLEER. CDR3 sequence: CASSQMAVAEKLFF. CDR3 in DNA: TGCGCCAGCAGCCAAATGGCAGTTGCCGAAAAACTGTTTTTT.

This clonotype was seen only a few times. The CDR3 DNA follows: TGTGCCAGCAGCGTAGGCAGCAATAGCAATCAGCCCCAGCATTTT. Translated: CASSVGSNSNQPQHF. V is TRBV9 and J is TRBJ1-5, with unresolved D. Trimming took off 0 bases at V and 0 bases at J, with 7 bases between the two ends. CDR1 is SGDLS, CDR2 YYNGEE, per germline. The CDR3 extends over 15 amino acids. The entire variable domain, with the rest obtained from reference TRBV9 and TRBJ1-5, is as follows: DSGVTQTPKHLITATGQRVTLRCSPRSGDLSVYWYQQSLDQGLQFLIQYYNGEERAKGNILERFSAQQFPDLHSELNLSSLELGDSALYFCASSVGSNSNQPQHFGDGTRLSIL.

This clonotype appeared a few times. V usage is TRBV18 and J usage is TRBJ2-5; weak D call: TRBD1 (6 bases). V was clipped by 2 bases and J by 4 bases, with 14 bases between them. The CDR3 spans 15 residues. Germline V gene lookup returns CDR1 KGHSH and CDR2 LQKENI. CDR3 in amino acids: CASSPGLRGRETQYF. The DNA for the CDR3 is TGTGCCAGCTCACCAGGTCTCAGGGGAAGAGAGACCCAGTACTTC.

This clonotype has more than one count but fewer than ten. This rearrangement joins TRBV12-3 or TRBV12-4 to TRBJ1-2, with TRBD1 as a possible D gene (6 bases). With 3 bases removed from V and 2 bases from J, the gap between germline ends came to 13 bases. The CDR3 contains 15 residues. This CDR3 is CASSFGGQPNYGYTF. The CDR3 bases are TGTGCCAGCAGTTTTGGCGGACAGCCCAACTATGGCTACACCTTC.

In this sample, this clonotype turned up a few times. For the CDR3, the DNA is TGTGCCAGTGGGACAGGGTACGAGCAGTACTTC. The encoded protein is CASGTGYEQYF. V and J are TRBV19 and TRBJ2-7, with TRBD1 identical over 9 bases. Trimming took 8 bases from V and 4 from J; bases not matched to a gene: 0. The germline CDR1 and CDR2 sequences are LNHDA and SQIVND (reference sequence). The CDR3 consists of 11 residues.

V and J are TRBV6-1 and TRBJ1-1, with 9 bases identical to TRBD1. The germline CDR1 and CDR2 sequences are MNHNS and SASEGT. The CDR3 consists of 17 residues. Unmatched junction bases numbered 15, after V lost 5 bases and J lost 5 bases. The CDR3 sequence: CASSFPRDRALWTEAFF. CDR3 sequence (DNA): TGTGCCAGCAGTTTTCCCCGGGACAGGGCTCTTTGGACTGAAGCTTTCTTT.

The table lists this clonotype with a few counts. This chain links TRBV12-3 or TRBV12-4 with TRBJ2-3; 7 nucleotides align to TRBD2. V gave up 5 bases and J gave up 1 base; unmatched junction bases: 6. The CDR3 is made up of 15 amino acids. CDR3 nucleotide sequence: TGTGCCAGCAGTCCCTTAGCGGGTCGCACAGATACGCAGTATTTT. Its protein product is CASSPLAGRTDTQYF.

The chain carries TRBV7-9 and TRBJ2-5, with 7 positions matching TRBD1. The CDR3 runs 14 residues. V lost 7 bases, J lost 5 bases, and 10 bases stayed unmatched. Germline assignment: CDR1 SEHNR and CDR2 FQNEAQ (reference sequence). The CDR3 DNA follows: TGTGCCAGCAACCCGCCGGGGACAGCGGAGACCCAGTACTTC. This codes for CASNPPGTAETQYF.

V gene TRBV29-1 combines with J gene TRBJ1-1; D not certain. V lost 6 bases to trimming and J lost 0 bases, with 8 bases between them. The CDR3 runs 12 residues. CDR1 and CDR2 from the germline V gene are SQVTM and ANQGSEA. CDR3 in amino acids: CSVSYMNTEAFF. The DNA for the CDR3 is TGCAGCGTGTCATATATGAACACTGAAGCTTTCTTT.

This clonotype was observed a few times. The gene calls are TRBV27 and TRBJ1-2; D is perhaps TRBD1 (6 bases). The CDR3 totals 13 residues. V dropped 6 bases and J dropped 4 bases, with 12 bases sitting between them. Germline V CDR1 and CDR2: MNHEY, SMNVEV (reference sequence). CDR3 DNA: TGTGCCAGCAGCCCGGACAGTCCCTATGGCTACACCTTC. Translated, it gives CASSPDSPYGYTF.

This clonotype was counted between two and nine times. The V call is TRBV5-8, the J call TRBJ2-3; D uncertain. Trimming pared 0 bases from V and 0 bases from J, leaving 14 bases between. Germline assignment: CDR1 SGHTS and CDR2 YDEGEE. The CDR3 consists of 17 residues. CDR3 region: CASSLEGRDESTDTQYF. The DNA of the CDR3 is TGTGCCAGCAGCTTGGAAGGAAGGGATGAGAGCACAGATACGCAGTATTTT.

In this sample, this clonotype turned up a few times. The chain combines TRBV4-3 with TRBJ2-2; D is possibly TRBD1 (5 bases). CDR3 length: 16 amino acids. The ends were cut back, 4 bases at V and 6 bases at J, with 18 bases in the middle. Germline V gene data show CDR1 as LGHNA and CDR2 as YSLEER. The CDR3 spells CASSRRRRDGAGELFF. The CDR3 region has the DNA TGCGCCAGCAGCCGACGCCGCAGGGATGGAGCCGGGGAGCTGTTTTTT.

V and J are TRBV7-3 and TRBJ2-3, with TRBD1 identical over 8 bases. The germline CDR1 and CDR2 sequences are SGHTA and FQGTGA. This CDR3 region has 16 residues. Trimming removed 3 bases from V and 5 bases from J; junction bases left unmatched: 10. CDR3 in DNA: TGTGCCAGCAGCTTGGGCACAGGGGGTGTAGAAGATACGCAGTATTTT. Translation gives CASSLGTGGVEDTQYF.

The rearrangement uses TRBV3-1 and TRBJ2-5; either TRBD1 or TRBD2 may supply D (5 bases each). Germline V gene lookup returns CDR1 LGHDT and CDR2 YNNKEL (reference sequence). V was clipped by 4 bases and J by 3 bases, with 21 bases between them. The CDR3 runs to 17 residues. The CDR3 loop is CASSPGWGLLLEETQYF. CDR3 DNA: TGTGCCAGCAGCCCGGGATGGGGGTTGCTGCTCGAAGAGACCCAGTACTTC.

The J gene is TRBJ1-5, the V gene TRBV28; perhaps TRBD1 as D (5 bases). V was cut by 8 bases and J by 4 bases, with 15 bases left in between. CDR1 MDHEN and CDR2 SYDVKM come from the germline V gene. The CDR3 covers 14 residues. CDR3 in amino acids: CASGHRGGNQPQHF. The DNA for the CDR3 is TGTGCCAGCGGGCATCGGGGGGGAAATCAGCCCCAGCATTTT.

This CDR3 is CASSLVSGGGGTQYF. The CDR3 bases are TGTGCCAGCAGCTTGGTGTCCGGGGGCGGGGGGACCCAGTACTTC. The chain links TRBV5-5 to TRBJ2-5; D may be TRBD2 (7 bases). CDR3 length: 15 amino acids. Per the germline V gene, CDR1 is SGHKS and CDR2 is YYEKEE (reference sequence). The V end was cut by 0 bases, the J end by 7 bases, with 16 bases between.

This clonotype showed up just a few times. V gene TRBV4-3 combines with J gene TRBJ2-2; possibly TRBD1 for D (6 bases). The CDR3 is 16 residues long. V dropped 4 bases and J dropped 0 bases, with 12 bases sitting between them. Per germline, CDR1 LGHNA and CDR2 YSLEER. CDR3 nucleotide sequence: TGCGCCAGCAGCCCATGGGGACAAACGAACACCGGGGAGCTGTTTTTT. It encodes CASSPWGQTNTGELFF.